The TCR beta chain described here comes from a study of shared clonotypes between healthy human individuals. Study conclusions and caveats: Sharing across four donors was highest in naive CD4 (approximately 5%) and lowest in memory CD8 (approximately 0.4%). An effect of sequencing depth on clonotype sharing among donors was expected. Clonotypes not shared had lower generation probabilities than those common to all four donors.

A remark on this clone: Its antigen is not known.

Some clones are missing from TCRdb's copy, which holds only in-frame ones; the method was immunoSEQ multiplex PCR. The sample comprises millions of clones, 85% to 95% of which are singletons, and over 0.12% rests with the top ten. V was pared by 5 bases and J by 8 bases, with 5 bases of the junction left unmatched. There are 14 residues in the CDR3. In germline, CDR1 is SGHTA, CDR2 FQGNSA. The sequencing sample was made of naive CD4+ T cells sorted from blood. This sample's subset: CD45RA+ positively selected. The chain is built from TRBV7-2 and TRBJ2-2; TRBD1 aligns across 10 bases. This clonotype originated in a man aged 18 to 35 in good health. CDR3 region: CASSVRQGAGELFF. The CDR3 DNA sequence: TGTGCCAGCAGCGTCCGACAGGGGGCAGGGGAGCTGTTTTTT.